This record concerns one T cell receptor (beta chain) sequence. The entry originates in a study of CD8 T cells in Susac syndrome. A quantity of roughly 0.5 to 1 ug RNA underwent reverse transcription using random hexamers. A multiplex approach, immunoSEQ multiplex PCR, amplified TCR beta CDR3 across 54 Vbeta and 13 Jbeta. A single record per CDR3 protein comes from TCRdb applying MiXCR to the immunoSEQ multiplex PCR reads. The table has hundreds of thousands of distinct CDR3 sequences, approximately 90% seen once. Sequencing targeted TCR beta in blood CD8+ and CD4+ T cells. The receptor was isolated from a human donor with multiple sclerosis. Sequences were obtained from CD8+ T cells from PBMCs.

In nucleotides, the CDR3 is TGTGCCAGCAGCCCCTGGACATCCTATGGCTACACCTTC. Protein sequence: CASSPWTSYGYTF. The rearrangement joins TRBV14 to TRBJ1-2; possibly TRBD1 for D (5 bases). Between the trimmed V and J ends, which lost 4 bases and 4 bases, there was a span of 10 bases. The germline gives CDR1 SGHDN, CDR2 FVKESK. The CDR3 loop spans 13 amino acids.